This T cell receptor (beta chain) was captured in a study of vaccination effects on CD4 cells after COVID-19 (dated by TCRdb to 2022 to 2024). About the full investigation: Two doses of either the BNT162b2 or the mRNA-1273 mRNA SARS-CoV-2 vaccine were administered to participants. In both COVID-19 convalescent patients and infection-naive vaccine recipients, the study compared SARS-CoV-2 spike-specific CD4+ TCR repertoires from before mRNA vaccination with those from after it. The full study included 9 to 10 COVID-19 convalescent patients and several SARS-CoV-2-naive healthy vaccine recipients. The Oncomine TCR Beta short-read assay on an Illumina iSeq 100 was used to sequence cultures from other donors in the study. General study outcomes and caveats: In healthy vaccine recipients, vaccine-induced clones were almost all SARS-CoV-2 mono-reactive, with only 1 of 255 cross-reactive with common cold coronaviruses. Both infection-induced and vaccine-induced clones contracted markedly at late post-vaccination timepoints, which is consistent with waning T cell responses. The study was limited by a small number of convalescent patients, and early post-infection timepoints were lacking.

Worth noting for this clone: The antigen this receptor binds is unknown. Qualities for individual bases were not recorded, and no much larger clone is one base off.

CDR1 SGHDT and CDR2 YYEEEE were looked up in the germline V gene. The CDR3 measures 16 amino acids from cysteine to phenylalanine. The kept DNA is CDR3 alone, 48 bases in frame from the first base. At the junction V is shortened by 3 bases and J by 6 bases; bases outside the gene matches: 7. In the ViraFEST assay, PBMC were stimulated with viral peptide pools, and TCR sequencing was then used to find antigen-specific CD4+ T cell clonotypes based on their expansion. After more than 9 days of culture, CD4+ T cells were isolated with the EasySep CD4+ T cell isolation kit. The absence of prior SARS-CoV-2 infection in healthy vaccine recipients was confirmed by negative nucleocapsid antibodies before and after vaccination. Some 2 million PBMC per well were cultured in IMDM with roughly 5% human AB serum, 9 to 10 IU/ml IL-2 and gentamicin, plus 10 ug/ml peptides. Half of the culture medium was replaced with fresh IL-2-containing medium on days 3 and 7. Unless noted otherwise, every peptide stimulation condition was cultured in triplicate wells. Using Ficoll-Paque Plus gradient centrifugation, PBMC were separated from whole blood and then either used fresh or cryopreserved at -140C. The overlapping peptide pools covered the spike proteins of SARS-CoV-2 as well as those of the common cold coronaviruses HCoV-NL63, HCoV-OC43 and HCoV-229E. Genomic DNA was extracted from cultured CD4+ T cells with the QIAamp micro DNA kit.

Libraries came from the immunoSEQ multiplex PCR assay. TCR beta CDR3 sequencing was performed on DNA from the cultured, isolated CD4+ T cells. The authors' pipeline ran thus. Non-productive TCR sequences were removed and reads were trimmed to the CDR3 region, keeping CDR3s of at least 7 amino acids. The MANAFEST web app was used to identify antigen-specific clonotypes by comparing expansion in peptide wells with expansion in reference cultures. Positive clones required FDR<0.05 expansion versus reference and all other wells, odds ratio above 5, and frequency above 0.1% in two replicate wells. A clonotype was defined as cross-reactive if the clonotype was significantly expanded both in SARS-CoV-2 spike wells and in at least one common cold coronavirus spike condition. Levenshtein distance calculated with the stringdist R package was used to assess CDR3 similarity, and unrooted trees were constructed with ape in R 3.6.1. TCRdb took this table from immuneACCESS and kept in-frame rearrangements with V and J called. Such tables lack part of the clones; where checked against another copy, unresolved V genes explain under half of the gap, and the rest is unexplained. The V and J calls and the clone size are those of that table, but D and trimming were determined from the DNA. For this sample the table gives about 38,000 clones, of which under 75% were detected only once. The top ten hold about 23% of the sample.

Sequencing was performed on CD4+ T cells from PBMCs cultured with SARS-CoV-2 spike peptides, taken before COVID-19 vaccination. Per the publication, the cell subset or site label means: SARS-CoV-2 spike overlapping peptide pool stimulation. The rearranged segments are TRBV5-6 and TRBJ2-4; 12 central bases correspond to TRBD1. The clonotype was recovered from a human donor who received a COVID-19 vaccine. Here is the DNA: TGTGCCAGCAGCTATATTAAGGGACAGGGGGCAAACATTCAGTACTTC. This codes for CASSYIKGQGANIQYF.